A selection of T cell receptor beta chains follows, all from one sample in a study of T cells in Graves' hyperthyroidism and ophthalmopathy. Each CDR3 protein is one row after TCRdb ran MiXCR on the multiplex PCR reads. The table lists 500,000 to 550,000 distinct CDR3 sequences, roughly 20% of them singletons. Sequenced input: blood. Source of these receptors: a man younger than 30 with Graves' hyperthyroidism. The CDR3 runs from the conserved cysteine through the conserved F or W. D genes are given only for firm matches. Only part of the rows carry a size: once, few, many, or a class if the clone is expanded.

D gene: TRBD2
V gene: TRBV6-2/TRBV6-3
clone size: many
J gene: TRBJ2-5
CDR3 DNA: TGTGCCAGCAGTCCCGGGACTAGCGGTGGGGAGACCCAGTACTTC
CDR3 protein: CASSPGTSGGETQYF

D gene: TRBD1
V gene: TRBV20-1
clone size: NA
J gene: TRBJ1-5
CDR3 DNA: TGCAGTGCTAGAGATGGGGACAGGGGTGGCAATCAGCCCCAGCATTTT
CDR3 protein: CSARDGDRGGNQPQHF

D gene: TRBD1
V gene: TRBV5-4
clone size: many
J gene: TRBJ1-5
CDR3 DNA: TGTGCCAGCCTTCTCCCTAGGACAGGGGGCGCGCAGCCCCAGCATTTT
CDR3 protein: CASLLPRTGGAQPQHF

D gene: NA
V gene: TRBV19
clone size: NA
J gene: TRBJ1-1
CDR3 DNA: TGTGCCAGTAGTAACCTCTACCCCGACAGTTTGGGGACTGAAGCTTTCTTT
CDR3 protein: CASSNLYPDSLGTEAFF

D gene: NA
V gene: TRBV24-1
clone size: many
J gene: TRBJ1-5
CDR3 DNA: TGTGCCACCAGTGATTGGACCAGGGCTCAGCCCCAGCATTTT
CDR3 protein: CATSDWTRAQPQHF

D gene: TRBD1
V gene: TRBV6-5
clone size: many
J gene: TRBJ2-7
CDR3 DNA: TGTGCCAGCAGTTTGGGCAGGGGGTACGAGCAGTACTTC
CDR3 protein: CASSLGRGYEQYF

D gene: NA
V gene: TRBV6-2/TRBV6-3
clone size: few
J gene: TRBJ2-5
CDR3 DNA: TGTGCCAGCAGCTACTCTGGACTAATCCAAGAGACCCAGTACTTC
CDR3 protein: CASSYSGLIQETQYF

D gene: TRBD1
V gene: TRBV29-1
clone size: many
J gene: TRBJ1-2
CDR3 DNA: TGCAGCGTTGAAGGGACAGGACAGGGGGCGAAGGGCTACACCTTC
CDR3 protein: CSVEGTGQGAKGYTF

D gene: NA
V gene: TRBV6-2/TRBV6-3
clone size: many
J gene: TRBJ1-3
CDR3 DNA: TGTGCCAGCAGTTACTCGAGACCTCATGAGAGCTCTGGAAACACCATATATTTT
CDR3 protein: CASSYSRPHESSGNTIYF

D gene: NA
V gene: TRBV28
clone size: many
J gene: TRBJ2-7
CDR3 DNA: TGTGCCAGCAGTCTAATAGGGGGGTACGAGCAGTACTTC
CDR3 protein: CASSLIGGYEQYF

D gene: NA
V gene: TRBV28
clone size: few
J gene: TRBJ2-5
CDR3 DNA: TGTGCCAGCAGTTTTAGTGGGGTCCAAGAGACCCAGTACTTC
CDR3 protein: CASSFSGVQETQYF

D gene: TRBD1
V gene: TRBV6-1
clone size: many
J gene: TRBJ2-7
CDR3 DNA: TGTGCCAGCAGTAAGACCGGGACAGGGCGAGGCGAGCAGTACTTC
CDR3 protein: CASSKTGTGRGEQYF

D gene: TRBD2
V gene: TRBV6-5
clone size: many
J gene: TRBJ2-5
CDR3 DNA: TGTGCCAGCAGTGTACTAGCGGGGAGTGAAGAGACCCAGTACTTC
CDR3 protein: CASSVLAGSEETQYF

D gene: TRBD1
V gene: TRBV6-2/TRBV6-3
clone size: once
J gene: TRBJ1-5
CDR3 DNA: TGTGCCAGCTCCTGGACAGGTTGGCAGCCCCAGCATTTT
CDR3 protein: CASSWTGWQPQHF

D gene: TRBD1
V gene: TRBV5-1
clone size: few
J gene: TRBJ2-7
CDR3 DNA: TGCGCCAGCAGCTTGGGGACAGGGGGCGCCAAAAACATGCAGTACTTC
CDR3 protein: CASSLGTGGAKNMQYF

D gene: TRBD1
V gene: TRBV28
clone size: many
J gene: TRBJ1-5
CDR3 DNA: TGTGCCAGCAGTTATGGGACAGGGGATGGTCAGCCCCAGCATTTT
CDR3 protein: CASSYGTGDGQPQHF

D gene: NA
V gene: TRBV12-3/TRBV12-4
clone size: many
J gene: TRBJ2-7
CDR3 DNA: TGTGCCAGCAATCCGGGACAAGGCCATCGGGAGCAGTACTTC
CDR3 protein: CASNPGQGHREQYF

D gene: TRBD2
V gene: TRBV2
clone size: many
J gene: TRBJ2-5
CDR3 DNA: TGTGCCAGCAGTCCCGGGAGGGCGGGTGTTACAGAGACCCAGTACTTC
CDR3 protein: CASSPGRAGVTETQYF

D gene: NA
V gene: TRBV6-1
clone size: NA
J gene: TRBJ2-5
CDR3 DNA: TGTGCCAGCGCTCGGTTTAACCAAGAGACCCAGTACTTC
CDR3 protein: CASARFNQETQYF

D gene: NA
V gene: TRBV2
clone size: NA
J gene: TRBJ1-5
CDR3 DNA: TGTGCCAGCAGTGAAGAGCTCTGGGGTAACAATCAGCCCCAGCATTTT
CDR3 protein: CASSEELWGNNQPQHF

D gene: NA
V gene: TRBV28
clone size: many
J gene: TRBJ1-1
CDR3 DNA: TGTGCCAGCAGTTTCATGGGGGGGAACACTGAAGCTTTCTTT
CDR3 protein: CASSFMGGNTEAFF

D gene: NA
V gene: TRBV12-5
clone size: NA
J gene: TRBJ1-1
CDR3 DNA: TGTGCTAGTGGTTTGGTCGCAACCCTGGACGGGGGAATCACTGAAGCTTTCTTT
CDR3 protein: CASGLVATLDGGITEAFF

D gene: NA
V gene: TRBV6-5
clone size: many
J gene: TRBJ1-2
CDR3 DNA: TGTGCCAGCAGTTACGCGACAGGACTTAATAACTATGGCTACACCTTC
CDR3 protein: CASSYATGLNNYGYTF

D gene: TRBD1
V gene: TRBV19
clone size: many
J gene: TRBJ1-5
CDR3 DNA: TGTGCCAGTAGTATCAGACAGGGGGCGGGTAGCAATCAGCCCCAGCATTTT
CDR3 protein: CASSIRQGAGSNQPQHF

D gene: NA
V gene: TRBV2
clone size: many
J gene: TRBJ2-5
CDR3 DNA: TGTGCCAGCAGTGTCTTAGGAGGAAAAGAGACCCAGTACTTC
CDR3 protein: CASSVLGGKETQYF

D gene: TRBD2
V gene: TRBV7-2
clone size: NA
J gene: TRBJ2-7
CDR3 DNA: TGTGCCAGCAGCCGACTAGCGGGAGGGCCGAAAGAGCAGTACTTC
CDR3 protein: CASSRLAGGPKEQYF

D gene: NA
V gene: TRBV20-1
clone size: few
J gene: TRBJ2-7
CDR3 DNA: TGCAGTGCTAGACTAGCGAGCTCCTACGAGCAGTACTTC
CDR3 protein: CSARLASSYEQYF

D gene: NA
V gene: TRBV20-1
clone size: NA
J gene: TRBJ2-7
CDR3 DNA: TGCAGTGCTAGAATACCGGGATCCGCCCCCTACGAGCAGTACTTC
CDR3 protein: CSARIPGSAPYEQYF

D gene: NA
V gene: TRBV5-1
clone size: NA
J gene: TRBJ2-5
CDR3 DNA: TGCGCCAGCAGCTCCGGGACCAGGGGAGAGACCCAGTACTTC
CDR3 protein: CASSSGTRGETQYF

D gene: NA
V gene: TRBV30
clone size: many
J gene: TRBJ2-7
CDR3 DNA: TGTGCCTGGAGTGTTTCCAGGGTCTACGAGCAGTACTTC
CDR3 protein: CAWSVSRVYEQYF

D gene: NA
V gene: TRBV9
clone size: many
J gene: TRBJ1-1
CDR3 DNA: TGTGCCAGCAGCTCAAGGGCCGGCAACACTGAAGCTTTCTTT
CDR3 protein: CASSSRAGNTEAFF

D gene: TRBD1
V gene: TRBV2
clone size: NA
J gene: TRBJ2-2
CDR3 DNA: TGTGCCAGCAGCCTACAGGGGGCCCCATTGACCGGGGAGCTGTTTTTT
CDR3 protein: CASSLQGAPLTGELFF

D gene: NA
V gene: TRBV12-3/TRBV12-4
clone size: many
J gene: TRBJ2-4
CDR3 DNA: TGTGCCAGCAGTTTGTGGAATAACATTCAGTACTTC
CDR3 protein: CASSLWNNIQYF

D gene: NA
V gene: TRBV28
clone size: many
J gene: TRBJ1-5
CDR3 DNA: TGTGCCAGCAGTGGCTTAGAAGTTGGGCGGCCCCAGCATTTT
CDR3 protein: CASSGLEVGRPQHF

D gene: NA
V gene: TRBV12-3/TRBV12-4
clone size: NA
J gene: TRBJ1-2
CDR3 DNA: TGTGCCAGCCGTCGACGGGGACAATATGGCTACACCTTC
CDR3 protein: CASRRRGQYGYTF

D gene: NA
V gene: TRBV20-1
clone size: NA
J gene: TRBJ2-7
CDR3 DNA: TGCAGTCGAAAGGGGACGTTCTCCTACGAGCAGTACTTC
CDR3 protein: CSRKGTFSYEQYF

D gene: NA
V gene: TRBV6-5
clone size: many
J gene: TRBJ1-2
CDR3 DNA: TGTGCCAGCAGGGGAGGGGCTAACTATGGCTACACCTTC
CDR3 protein: CASRGGANYGYTF

D gene: NA
V gene: TRBV3-1
clone size: many
J gene: TRBJ1-5
CDR3 DNA: TGTGCCAGCAGCCAAGACAAACTCAATCAGCCCCAGCATTTT
CDR3 protein: CASSQDKLNQPQHF

D gene: NA
V gene: TRBV28
clone size: many
J gene: TRBJ2-7
CDR3 DNA: TGTGCCAGCAGTTTTCGCAGGGTCGTCTACGAGCAGTACTTC
CDR3 protein: CASSFRRVVYEQYF

D gene: NA
V gene: TRBV25-1
clone size: many
J gene: TRBJ1-5
CDR3 DNA: TGTGCCAGCAGTGAAGGGATTCAGCCCCAGCATTTT
CDR3 protein: CASSEGIQPQHF